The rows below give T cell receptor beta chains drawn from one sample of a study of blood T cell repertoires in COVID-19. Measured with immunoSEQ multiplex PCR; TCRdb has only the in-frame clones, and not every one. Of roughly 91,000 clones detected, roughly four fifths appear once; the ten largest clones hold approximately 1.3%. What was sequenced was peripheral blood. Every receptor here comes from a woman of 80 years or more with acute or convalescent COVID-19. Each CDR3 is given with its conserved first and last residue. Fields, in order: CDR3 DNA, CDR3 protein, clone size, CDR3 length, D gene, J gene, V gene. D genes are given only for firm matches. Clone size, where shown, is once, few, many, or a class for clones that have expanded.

CDR3 DNA: TGTGCCAGCAGTAAAGACAGTAGAATTTCACCCCTCCACTTT; CDR3 protein: CASSKDSRISPLHF; clone size: -; CDR3 length: 14; D gene: -; J gene: TRBJ1-6; V gene: TRBV28
CDR3 DNA: TGTGCCAGCAGCTTGGATCTGGGCCCGAATGAGCAGTTCTTC; CDR3 protein: CASSLDLGPNEQFF; clone size: -; CDR3 length: 14; D gene: -; J gene: TRBJ2-1; V gene: TRBV5-4
CDR3 DNA: TGCGCCAGCACCCCCGGACTAGCGGGAGGGCAGGTCCACAATGAGCAGTTCTTC; CDR3 protein: CASTPGLAGGQVHNEQFF; clone size: -; CDR3 length: 18; D gene: TRBD2; J gene: TRBJ2-1; V gene: TRBV5-1
CDR3 DNA: TGCGCCAGCAGCTTTCCAGGACAGGGTAGCAATCAGCCCCAGCATTTT; CDR3 protein: CASSFPGQGSNQPQHF; clone size: -; CDR3 length: 16; D gene: TRBD1; J gene: TRBJ1-5; V gene: TRBV5-1
CDR3 DNA: TGTGCCAGCATTGAGGACAGTTACAATGAGCAGTTCTTC; CDR3 protein: CASIEDSYNEQFF; clone size: -; CDR3 length: 13; D gene: -; J gene: TRBJ2-1; V gene: TRBV2
CDR3 DNA: TGTGCCAGCTCCCAGGGCCTAGATCAGCCCCAGCATTTT; CDR3 protein: CASSQGLDQPQHF; clone size: -; CDR3 length: 13; D gene: -; J gene: TRBJ1-5; V gene: TRBV18
CDR3 DNA: TGTGCCAGCAGTTTATCGGGGTCCTCTGGAAACACCATATATTTT; CDR3 protein: CASSLSGSSGNTIYF; clone size: once; CDR3 length: 15; D gene: -; J gene: TRBJ1-3; V gene: TRBV28
CDR3 DNA: TGCAGTGCTAGTCCAAGCGGGAGGGCCTACTACAATGAGCAGTTCTTC; CDR3 protein: CSASPSGRAYYNEQFF; clone size: -; CDR3 length: 16; D gene: TRBD2; J gene: TRBJ2-1; V gene: TRBV20-1
CDR3 DNA: TGTGCCAGTAGTTTTGGACAGGTCTACCAGCCCCAGCATTTT; CDR3 protein: CASSFGQVYQPQHF; clone size: -; CDR3 length: 14; D gene: TRBD1; J gene: TRBJ1-5; V gene: TRBV19
CDR3 DNA: TGTGCCAGCAGTGAAGCTAATCTAAACCCGAACAGGCGCCCCTCCTACGAGCAGTACTTC; CDR3 protein: CASSEANLNPNRRPSYEQYF; clone size: -; CDR3 length: 20; D gene: -; J gene: TRBJ2-7; V gene: TRBV2
CDR3 DNA: TGTGCCAGCAGCACCCCGTGTGGGCAGGGCCCGATGTTTACCCTAGGGACACCCCTCCACTTT; CDR3 protein: CASSTPCGQGPMFTLGTPLHF; clone size: -; CDR3 length: 21; D gene: -; J gene: TRBJ1-6; V gene: TRBV21-1
CDR3 DNA: TGTGCCAGCAGCAACGCGTTGGGGCGGAGCTCCTACGAGCAGTACTTC; CDR3 protein: CASSNALGRSSYEQYF; clone size: -; CDR3 length: 16; D gene: -; J gene: TRBJ2-7; V gene: TRBV3-1/TRBV3-2
CDR3 DNA: TGTGCCAGCAGTGAGGAGGGGGATACGCAGTATTTT; CDR3 protein: CASSEEGDTQYF; clone size: -; CDR3 length: 12; D gene: -; J gene: TRBJ2-3; V gene: TRBV2
CDR3 DNA: TGTGCCAGCAGCTTAGCCGGTACAGGGGGAGTCGGTGAAAAACTGTTTTTT; CDR3 protein: CASSLAGTGGVGEKLFF; clone size: -; CDR3 length: 17; D gene: TRBD1; J gene: TRBJ1-4; V gene: TRBV7-9
CDR3 DNA: TGTGCCAGCAGTTACTACCGACAGGTATCACCCCTCCACTTT; CDR3 protein: CASSYYRQVSPLHF; clone size: once; CDR3 length: 14; D gene: -; J gene: TRBJ1-6; V gene: TRBV6-5
CDR3 DNA: TGTGCCAGCAGCCAGGTATCAGGCACTGAAGCTTTCTTT; CDR3 protein: CASSQVSGTEAFF; clone size: -; CDR3 length: 13; D gene: -; J gene: TRBJ1-1; V gene: TRBV3-1/TRBV3-2
CDR3 DNA: TGTGCCAGCAGCTTAGGGGGTGGTCAGGGGAATTATGGCTACACCTTC; CDR3 protein: CASSLGGGQGNYGYTF; clone size: -; CDR3 length: 16; D gene: -; J gene: TRBJ1-2; V gene: TRBV11-2
CDR3 DNA: TGTGCCAGCAGCTTCGTAGCGGGAGGGCAAGAGACCCAGTACTTC; CDR3 protein: CASSFVAGGQETQYF; clone size: -; CDR3 length: 15; D gene: TRBD2; J gene: TRBJ2-5; V gene: TRBV7-2
CDR3 DNA: TGTGCCAGCAGCCAAGATCCGTCATCTAGGACAGATACGCAGTATTTT; CDR3 protein: CASSQDPSSRTDTQYF; clone size: -; CDR3 length: 16; D gene: -; J gene: TRBJ2-3; V gene: TRBV4-2
CDR3 DNA: TGTGCCAGCAGCTTACGCGACAGGGAGAATGAGCAGTTCTTC; CDR3 protein: CASSLRDRENEQFF; clone size: -; CDR3 length: 14; D gene: TRBD1; J gene: TRBJ2-1; V gene: TRBV7-9
CDR3 DNA: TGTGCCAGCACCCCCGGCGGGGGGCCCTATCAGCCCCAGCATTTT; CDR3 protein: CASTPGGGPYQPQHF; clone size: once; CDR3 length: 15; D gene: -; J gene: TRBJ1-5; V gene: TRBV6-2/TRBV6-3
CDR3 DNA: TGTGCCAGCAGCCCCACGGACAGGGGAAACTCCTACGAGCAGTACTTC; CDR3 protein: CASSPTDRGNSYEQYF; clone size: -; CDR3 length: 16; D gene: TRBD1; J gene: TRBJ2-7; V gene: TRBV5-6
CDR3 DNA: TGTGCCAGCAGCCAGACAGGGACGGTAGAGACCCAGTACTTC; CDR3 protein: CASSQTGTVETQYF; clone size: -; CDR3 length: 14; D gene: TRBD1; J gene: TRBJ2-5; V gene: TRBV7-2
CDR3 DNA: TGTGCCAGCAGTTTCAGTTTGTCAGAAGGAAACACCATATATTTT; CDR3 protein: CASSFSLSEGNTIYF; clone size: -; CDR3 length: 15; D gene: -; J gene: TRBJ1-3; V gene: TRBV28
CDR3 DNA: TGTGCCAGCAGCCATTCGAGTAAACAGCGGGGGGGCCGCGCAGATACGCAGTATTTT; CDR3 protein: CASSHSSKQRGGRADTQYF; clone size: -; CDR3 length: 19; D gene: TRBD2; J gene: TRBJ2-3; V gene: TRBV3-1/TRBV3-2
CDR3 DNA: TGCGCCAGCAGCTTGGCCGACAAGACCTACGAGCAGTACTTC; CDR3 protein: CASSLADKTYEQYF; clone size: -; CDR3 length: 14; D gene: -; J gene: TRBJ2-7; V gene: TRBV5-1
CDR3 DNA: TGTGCCAGCACCCCCATGGGACAGGGAAACACTGAAGCTTTCTTT; CDR3 protein: CASTPMGQGNTEAFF; clone size: -; CDR3 length: 15; D gene: TRBD1; J gene: TRBJ1-1; V gene: TRBV6-5
CDR3 DNA: TGTGCCAGCAGTGAGAGGTTGAGCACTGAAGCTTTCTTT; CDR3 protein: CASSERLSTEAFF; clone size: -; CDR3 length: 13; D gene: -; J gene: TRBJ1-1; V gene: TRBV6-1
CDR3 DNA: TGTGCCAGCAGCTGGGGGACAGGGGACACTGAAGCTTTCTTT; CDR3 protein: CASSWGTGDTEAFF; clone size: few; CDR3 length: 14; D gene: TRBD1; J gene: TRBJ1-1; V gene: TRBV7-8
CDR3 DNA: TGTGCCAGCAGCTTTGGGACTAGCGGGAGTCAAAAGACCCAGTACTTC; CDR3 protein: CASSFGTSGSQKTQYF; clone size: -; CDR3 length: 16; D gene: TRBD2; J gene: TRBJ2-5; V gene: TRBV7-6
CDR3 DNA: TGTGCCAGCAGCCCCCCTGCAGCGTTTGAGACCCAGTACTTC; CDR3 protein: CASSPPAAFETQYF; clone size: -; CDR3 length: 14; D gene: -; J gene: TRBJ2-5; V gene: TRBV3-1/TRBV3-2
CDR3 DNA: TGTGCCAGCTCACCACCGTCCTTAGCGAGCACAGATACGCAGTATTTT; CDR3 protein: CASSPPSLASTDTQYF; clone size: -; CDR3 length: 16; D gene: -; J gene: TRBJ2-3; V gene: TRBV18
CDR3 DNA: TGTGCCAGCAGGGCCAGCTCTGGGGCCAACGTCCTGACTTTC; CDR3 protein: CASRASSGANVLTF; clone size: -; CDR3 length: 14; D gene: -; J gene: TRBJ2-6; V gene: TRBV6-5
CDR3 DNA: TGTGCCAGTAATATTCGTGCAGGCAATCAGCCCCAGCATTTT; CDR3 protein: CASNIRAGNQPQHF; clone size: -; CDR3 length: 14; D gene: -; J gene: TRBJ1-5; V gene: TRBV19
CDR3 DNA: TGTGCCAGCAGTTACGAGACAGGGGAAGAAGCTTTCTTT; CDR3 protein: CASSYETGEEAFF; clone size: -; CDR3 length: 13; D gene: TRBD1; J gene: TRBJ1-1; V gene: TRBV6-5
CDR3 DNA: TGCAGCGTTGAAAGTGGACAGGGGAATGAAAAACTGTTTTTT; CDR3 protein: CSVESGQGNEKLFF; clone size: -; CDR3 length: 14; D gene: TRBD1; J gene: TRBJ1-4; V gene: TRBV29-1
CDR3 DNA: TGCGCCAGCAGCTTGATGGGGGCCGGACCCCGTCAAGCTTTCTTT; CDR3 protein: CASSLMGAGPRQAFF; clone size: -; CDR3 length: 15; D gene: -; J gene: TRBJ1-1; V gene: TRBV5-1
CDR3 DNA: TGCGCCAGCAGTGAGTCAACCCGGGGAAATCAGCCCCAGCATTTT; CDR3 protein: CASSESTRGNQPQHF; clone size: -; CDR3 length: 15; D gene: -; J gene: TRBJ1-5; V gene: TRBV10-2
CDR3 DNA: TGTGCCACCAGGCCGGGACAACCGAACACTGAAGCTTTCTTT; CDR3 protein: CATRPGQPNTEAFF; clone size: -; CDR3 length: 14; D gene: -; J gene: TRBJ1-1; V gene: TRBV15
CDR3 DNA: TGTGCCACCACAGGGATGCGGACCTACGAGCAGTACTTC; CDR3 protein: CATTGMRTYEQYF; clone size: -; CDR3 length: 13; D gene: -; J gene: TRBJ2-7; V gene: TRBV2
CDR3 DNA: TGCGCCAGCAGCCTCGACAACTACGAGCAGTACTTC; CDR3 protein: CASSLDNYEQYF; clone size: -; CDR3 length: 12; D gene: -; J gene: TRBJ2-7; V gene: TRBV5-1